The source of this T cell receptor beta chain is a study of T cell repertoires in cytomegalovirus infection. This clonotype was observed a handful of times. As yet, its antigen is unknown. MiXCR, applied by TCRdb to the reads, yields one record per CDR3 protein. The data show around 360,000 distinct CDR3 sequences, with approximately 35% seen just once and around an eighth held by the top ten. Trimming shortened V by 4 bases and J by 6 bases, and 12 bases separated the two germline ends. CDR1 and CDR2 (germline): SGHNT, YENEEA. CDR3 length equals 14 residues. The origin of this receptor is a human donor in good health (CMV status not recorded). Some clones in this sample may be carry-over from other donors' samples. The chain recombines TRBV11-3 with TRBJ2-2; possible D gene TRBD2, 5 bases. This specimen was cultured PBMCs, taken from culture after CMV antigen stimulation. The DNA of the CDR3 is TGTGCCAGCAGCTCCCGTGGAGGTTCCGGGGAGCTGTTTTTT. It translates to CASSSRGGSGELFF.